Presented here are 13 T cell receptor beta chains from one specimen sequenced in a study of blood T cell repertoires in COVID-19 (TCRdb year 2020). Library method: the immunoSEQ multiplex PCR assay. The table comes from immuneACCESS by way of TCRdb, which keeps in-frame sequences with V and J called. Part of the clones is missing from these tables; in studies checked, under half for an unresolved V gene and the rest for unknown reasons. Recorded for this sample are approximately 130,000 clones; about 86% of them occurred a single time. The ten largest clones add up to around 20% of the sample. Sequenced: peripheral blood. The origin of the receptors is a woman between 50 and 59 years old who had recovered from COVID-19.

This chain connects TRBV4-1 to TRBJ1-4; 8 bases are a match to TRBD1. V lost 6 bases and J lost 10; bases outside the gene matches: 7. The CDR3 has 13 residues. The germline CDR1 and CDR2 sequences are MGHRA and YSYEKL. The CDR3 protein is CASRMVQGAKLFF. CDR3 sequence (DNA): TGCGCCAGCAGGATGGTGCAGGGGGCAAAACTGTTTTTT.

The gene calls are TRBV29-1 and TRBJ1-2, with a tentative D call TRBD1 (6 bases). The CDR3 sequence is 16 residues long. Germline lookup yields CDR1 SQVTM and CDR2 ANQGSEA. Deletions cut 0 bases from V and 5 bases from J, with 19 bases between. In DNA, the CDR3 is TGCAGCGTTGAAGATTGGGGACACCACACCAAATATGGCTACACCTTC. As protein: CSVEDWGHHTKYGYTF. Combining the CDR3 with reference TRBV29-1 and TRBJ1-2 gives the whole variable domain SAVISQKPSRDICQRGTSLTIQCQVDSQVTMMFWYRQQPGQSLTLIATANQGSEATYESGFVIDKFPISRPNLTFSTLTVSNMSPEDSSIYLCSVEDWGHHTKYGYTFGSGTRLTVV.

The chain uses TRBV28 and TRBJ2-3, with a possible D match to TRBD2 (6 bases). This CDR3 contains 16 residues. CDR1 and CDR2 (germline): MDHEN, SYDVKM. Trimming shortened V by 7 bases and J by 1 base, and 18 bases separated the two germline ends. The DNA of the CDR3 is TGTGCCAGCAACGGGGTTTTAAGGGAGGGCACAGATACGCAGTATTTT. Amino acids: CASNGVLREGTDTQYF.

The chain combines TRBV4-2 with TRBJ2-3; D unclear. From germline, CDR1 is LGHNA and CDR2 YNFKEQ. The V and J ends lost 4 bases and 3 bases respectively, with 5 bases between them. The CDR3 totals 12 residues. CDR3 sequence (DNA): TGTGCCAGCAGCCGAACTACAGATACGCAGTATTTT. Encoded protein: CASSRTTDTQYF.

This chain links TRBV7-2 with TRBJ2-2, with 7 bases fitting TRBD1. The CDR3 has 15 amino acids. Looked up from germline, CDR1 is SGHTA and CDR2 is FQGNSA. The trim removed 4 bases at V and 2 bases at J, leaving 4 bases unmatched. This chain's CDR3 is CASSWGQINTGELFF. As DNA, the CDR3 is TGTGCCAGCAGCTGGGGACAGATAAACACCGGGGAGCTGTTTTTT.

J is TRBJ2-2 and V is TRBV6-6; D perhaps matches TRBD1 (6 bases). V was shortened by 2 bases and J by 3 bases, with 7 bases between the two germline ends. The CDR3 runs to 14 residues. Germline lookup yields CDR1 MNHNY and CDR2 SVGAGI (reference sequence). CDR3 DNA: TGTGCCAGCAGTTACACAGGGTACACCGGGGAGCTGTTTTTT. Encoded protein: CASSYTGYTGELFF.

The genes are TRBV7-8 and TRBJ1-3; 8 nucleotides match TRBD1. V lost 5 bases, J lost 0 bases, and 6 bases stayed unmatched. The CDR3 runs 16 residues. Germline loops: CDR1 SGHVS, CDR2 FQNEAQ. The CDR3 region is CASSMDRVLSGNTIYF. The CDR3, as DNA: TGTGCCAGCAGCATGGACAGGGTTCTCTCTGGAAACACCATATATTTT.

This chain joins TRBV7-2 and TRBJ2-7, with unresolved D. This CDR3 is 13 amino acids long. Germline CDR1 reads SGHTA; CDR2 reads FQGNSA. Trimming removed 6 bases from V and 0 bases from J, with 9 bases in between. In DNA, the CDR3 is TGTGCCAGCAGTCCGTTCCCCTCCTACGAGCAGTACTTC. Amino acid sequence: CASSPFPSYEQYF.

The V gene is TRBV5-5, the J gene TRBJ1-6, with D unresolved. Trimming shortened V by 4 bases and J by 4 bases, and 12 bases separated the two germline ends. Germline V gene sequence: CDR1 SGHKS, CDR2 YYEKEE (reference sequence). The CDR3 has 15 residues. Here the CDR3 DNA reads TGTGCCAGCAGCATAAGACGGGAGTATAATTCACCCCTCCACTTT. Protein: CASSIRREYNSPLHF.

A note on this clone: Sequence at one end of the junction differs from germline and may be a read error. The chain carries TRBV6-5 and TRBJ1-5; unclear D gene. CDR3 length: 12 amino acids. CDR1 MNHEY and CDR2 SVGAGI come from the germline V gene. The CDR3 DNA reads as TGTGCCAGCAGTTGTAGGGAGCCCTCAAAGGCATTT. The encoded protein is CASSCREPSKAF.

The chain has TRBV5-1 and TRBJ2-3; TRBD2 matches 10 bases. This CDR3 contains 16 residues. Germline V CDR1 and CDR2: SGHRS, YFSETQ. V gave up 3 bases and J gave up 0 bases; unmatched junction bases: 4. The CDR3 region is CASSSGLAASTDTQYF. The CDR3, as DNA: TGCGCCAGCAGCTCAGGACTAGCGGCTAGCACAGATACGCAGTATTTT.

V usage is TRBV11-3 and J usage is TRBJ2-3, with 10 bases fitting TRBD1. The CDR3 length is 16 residues. Germline CDR1 reads SGHNT; CDR2 reads YENEEA. J gave up 5 bases and V 5 bases, and 10 bases lay outside the gene matches. CDR3 nucleotides: TGTGCCAGCAGCCTCTCTTCCGGGACAGGGGAAGATACGCAGTATTTT. Residues: CASSLSSGTGEDTQYF.

The genes are TRBV15 and TRBJ2-1; perhaps TRBD1 as D (6 bases). Germline V gives CDR1 LNHNV, CDR2 YYDKDF (reference sequence). The V end was cut by 8 bases, the J end by 7 bases, with 21 bases between. The CDR3 consists of 15 residues. The CDR3 nucleotides are TGTGCCACCTTAAACTCACGAGGAAGGGGGAATGAGCAGTTCTTC. Translating gives CATLNSRGRGNEQFF.